Each of the 4 T cell receptor beta chains below was sequenced from the same sample in a study of blood T cell repertoires in COVID-19. The data were produced by immunoSEQ multiplex PCR, yet TCRdb's version contains in-frame clones alone and is incomplete. The repertoire includes about 100,000 clones, 78% of them detected once, and about 9.6% sits in the top ten. Sequencing input: peripheral blood. These receptors were taken from a man in his sixties with active or convalescent COVID-19.

This chain connects TRBV7-2 to TRBJ2-7; D is possibly TRBD2 (6 bases). CDR1 is SGHTA, CDR2 FQGNSA, per germline. The CDR3 covers 14 residues. V was pared by 2 bases and J by 2 bases, with 10 bases between. CDR3 bases: TGTGCCAGCAGCTTACAGCGGGCCCCCTACGAGCAGTACTTC. This translates into CASSLQRAPYEQYF.

The chain combines TRBV6-6 with TRBJ2-5; 8 nucleotides line up with TRBD2. The CDR3 runs 12 residues. Germline V gene lookup returns CDR1 MNHNY and CDR2 SVGAGI (reference sequence). Trimming at V came to 7 bases and at J to 5 bases, leaving 3 bases not matched to a gene. The DNA of the CDR3 is TGTGCCAGCAACGGCGGGGGGGAGACCCAGTACTTC. Amino acid sequence: CASNGGGETQYF.

The gene calls are TRBV11-2 and TRBJ2-1; D gene unclear. The CDR3 extends over 15 amino acids. V lost 2 bases and J lost 0, with 8 bases in between. CDR1 SGHAT and CDR2 FQNNGV come from the germline V gene. The CDR3 reads CASSLIRGSYNEQFF. The CDR3 DNA sequence: TGTGCCAGCAGCTTAATAAGAGGCTCCTACAATGAGCAGTTCTTC.

The genes are TRBV6-1 and TRBJ1-2, with D perhaps matching TRBD1 (6 bases). CDR3 length equals 15 residues. Germline V gene data show CDR1 as MNHNS and CDR2 as SASEGT. Trimming stripped 1 base from V and 4 bases from J, with 13 bases between. The DNA of the CDR3 is TGTGCCAGCAGTGAAGGGGACACTGGCGCCTATGGCTACACCTTC. Amino acid sequence: CASSEGDTGAYGYTF.